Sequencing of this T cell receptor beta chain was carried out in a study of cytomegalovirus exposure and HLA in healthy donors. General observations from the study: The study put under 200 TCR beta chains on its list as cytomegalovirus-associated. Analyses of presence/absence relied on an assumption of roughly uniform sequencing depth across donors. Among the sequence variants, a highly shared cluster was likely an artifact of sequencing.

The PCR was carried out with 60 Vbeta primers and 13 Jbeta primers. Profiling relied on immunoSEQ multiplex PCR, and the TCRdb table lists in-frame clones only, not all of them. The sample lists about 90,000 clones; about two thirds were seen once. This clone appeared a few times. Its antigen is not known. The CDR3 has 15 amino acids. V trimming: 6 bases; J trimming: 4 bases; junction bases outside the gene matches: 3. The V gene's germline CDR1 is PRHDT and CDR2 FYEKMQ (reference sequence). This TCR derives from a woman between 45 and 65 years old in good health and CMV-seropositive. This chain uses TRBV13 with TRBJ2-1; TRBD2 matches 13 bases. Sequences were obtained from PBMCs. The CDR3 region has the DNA TGTGCCAGCAGGACTAGCGGGGGGAATTACAATGAGCAGTTCTTC. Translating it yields CASRTSGGNYNEQFF.